This T cell receptor beta chain was found in a study of OX40 agonist ivuxolimab in advanced cancers. Study at large: With ivuxolimab, an agonistic anti-OX40 (CD134) antibody, patients were treated. Participants averaged approximately 65 years of age (range roughly 23 to 90) and were roughly 80% male. Study-wide points: The study found among the lowest clonal expansion in partial responders at 0.1-3.0 mg/kg.

A remark on this clone: No antigen is known for it. A junction end diverges from the germline sequence, so it may reflect a read error.

This CDR3 has 11 residues. Germline V lookup: CDR1 GTSNPN, CDR2 SVGIG (reference sequence). Some clones are missing from TCRdb's copy, which holds only in-frame ones; the method was immunoSEQ multiplex PCR. The sample consists of tens of thousands of clones, about 85% of them appearing once. Autoimmune disease history or systemic immunosuppression meant exclusion. The sample here was CD4+ or CD8+ T cells sorted from blood, taken in a trial of the OX40 agonist ivuxolimab. The chain has TRBV30 and TRBJ2-7, with D possibly matching TRBD1 (6 bases). The clonotype comes from an adult with an advanced solid tumor such as melanoma, head and neck, liver or kidney cancer. In DNA, the CDR3 is TGTGCCTCGAGTTCAGGGGCCGAGCAGTACTTC. Its protein is CASSSGAEQYF.